The next 2 T cell receptor beta chains were all read from a single sample in a study of blood T cell repertoires in COVID-19. Clones were read by immunoSEQ multiplex PCR, and TCRdb kept only the in-frame ones, dropping some. Of around 190,000 clones in the sample, more than 85% are singletons; the top ten hold around 1.1%. The sequenced sample was peripheral blood. These receptors came from a man aged 25 to 40 with acute or convalescent COVID-19.

The chain couples TRBV11-2 to TRBJ2-1; 9 bases align to TRBD2. CDR1 and CDR2 from the germline V gene are SGHAT and FQNNGV. V trimming: 2 bases; J trimming: 9 bases; junction bases outside the gene matches: 17. CDR3 length equals 18 residues. The CDR3 DNA reads TGTGCCAGCAGCTTAAGTATGGTAGCGGGAGTAGTAAACGGTGAGCAGTTCTTC. This gives the protein CASSLSMVAGVVNGEQFF.

The V and J genes are TRBV6-5 and TRBJ1-2; unclear D gene. Looked up from germline, CDR1 is MNHEY and CDR2 is SVGAGI. CDR3 size: 13 residues. Trimming took off 2 bases at V and 3 bases at J, with 7 bases between the two ends. The CDR3 is CASSYEFDYGYTF. DNA of the CDR3: TGTGCCAGCAGTTACGAGTTTGACTATGGCTACACCTTC.